A single T cell receptor beta chain is shown here with its context. Authors' methods: Nucleated cell number was recorded as an estimate derived from reference gene primer amplification. Sequenced by immunoSEQ multiplex PCR; TCRdb stores in-frame clones only, minus some. V, J and clone size reflect that table, while D and trimming were determined from the DNA. The profile shows 150,000 to 200,000 clones, about 89% of them singletons. The sample comes from a study of blood T cell repertoires in COVID-19. Study details: T cells, B-cell-depleted T cells, or PBMCs provided the cDNA or gDNA that served as material.

Trimming shortened V by 4 bases and J by 5 bases, and 7 bases separated the two germline ends. The CDR3 consists of 12 residues. Germline V gene sequence: CDR1 MDHEN, CDR2 SYDVKM. The chain uses TRBV28 and TRBJ2-3; possible D gene TRBD1, 5 bases. Sequencing was carried out using peripheral blood. This receptor was identified in a man in his forties or fifties with active or convalescent COVID-19. CDR3 region: CASSWGGDTQYF. Here the CDR3 DNA reads TGTGCCAGCAGTTGGGGCGGAGATACGCAGTATTTT.